This T cell receptor (beta chain) emerged from a study of blood T cells in healthy people across ages. Study findings and constraints: The study could not conclusively compare naive and antigen-experienced cells, given its unsorted PBMCs.

This clonotype was counted between two and nine times. Its specificity is not known. Using a J-beta primer mix together with a sample-barcoded 5' primer, a second PCR was run for 7 to 11 cycles. TCRdb re-called the 5' RACE reads through MiXCR, storing one row per CDR3 protein. This repertoire shows about 1,500,000 distinct CDR3 sequences, 25% to 30% found once; its top ten account for less than 9.5%. V was pared by 1 base and J by 5 bases, with 12 bases between. There are 15 residues in the CDR3. CDR1 MDHEN and CDR2 SYDVKM come from the germline V gene. This sequence joins TRBV28 and TRBJ2-1, with D perhaps matching TRBD1 or TRBD2 (5 bases each). The sequence was collected from a woman aged 25 to 45 in good health. Sequenced input: blood. The CDR3 loop is CASSLYRGGHNEQFF. The CDR3 DNA follows: TGTGCCAGCAGTTTATACCGGGGCGGCCACAATGAGCAGTTCTTC.